This TCR beta chain was sequenced for a study of human T cells and chemical hapten exposure. Study-level findings and limits: The study found that DPC sensitization did not change TCRs above 1 in 1000 frequency.

Described time point: patch test 2, 6 weeks after DPC sensitization. The treatment is: therapeutic diphenylcyclopropenone sensitization with weekly scalp DPC. Of note for this clonotype: Its antigen remains unidentified.

TCRdb processed the RACE reads anew with MiXCR; each CDR3 protein has one entry. The table has about 84,000 distinct CDR3 sequences, over 9.5% seen once. J gave up 0 bases and V 0 bases, and 7 bases lay outside the gene matches. Per the germline V gene, CDR1 is SGHKS and CDR2 is YYEKEE (reference sequence). The CDR3 length is 19 residues. This receptor was obtained from a woman aged 50 to 65 with alopecia areata. Some clones in this sample may be carry-over from other donors' samples. The material was whole blood, obtained in connection with sensitization to the hapten diphenylcyclopropenone (DPC). The chain is built from TRBV5-5 and TRBJ2-2; TRBD2 agrees at 11 bases. The CDR3 DNA sequence: TGTGCCAGCAGCTTGGAGGCTAGCGGGAGGCCCGCGAACACCGGGGAGCTGTTTTTT. Its translation: CASSLEASGRPANTGELFF.